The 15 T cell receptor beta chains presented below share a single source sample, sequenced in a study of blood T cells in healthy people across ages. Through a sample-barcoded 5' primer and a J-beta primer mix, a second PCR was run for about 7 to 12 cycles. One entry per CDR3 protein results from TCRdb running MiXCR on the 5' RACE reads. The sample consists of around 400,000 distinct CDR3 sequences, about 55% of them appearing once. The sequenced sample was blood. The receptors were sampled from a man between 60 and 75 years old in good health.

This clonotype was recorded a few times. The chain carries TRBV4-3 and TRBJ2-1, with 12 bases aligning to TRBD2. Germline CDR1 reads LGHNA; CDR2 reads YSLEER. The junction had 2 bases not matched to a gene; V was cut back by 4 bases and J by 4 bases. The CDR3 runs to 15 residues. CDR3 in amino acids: CASSRLAGVYNEQFF. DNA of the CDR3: TGCGCCAGCAGCCGACTAGCGGGAGTTTACAATGAGCAGTTCTTC.

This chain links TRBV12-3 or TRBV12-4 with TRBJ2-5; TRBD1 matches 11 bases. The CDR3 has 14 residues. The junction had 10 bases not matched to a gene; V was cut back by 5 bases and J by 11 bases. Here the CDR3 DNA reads TGTGCCAGCAGTCCAGGACAGGGGGCTCGGGAGCAGTACTTC. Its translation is CASSPGQGAREQYF.

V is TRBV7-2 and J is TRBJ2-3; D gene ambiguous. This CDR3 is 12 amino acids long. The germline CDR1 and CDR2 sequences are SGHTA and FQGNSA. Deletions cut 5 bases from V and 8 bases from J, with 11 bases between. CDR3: CTSSTYIGTQYF. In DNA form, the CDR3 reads TGTACCAGCAGCACCTACATAGGTACGCAGTATTTT.

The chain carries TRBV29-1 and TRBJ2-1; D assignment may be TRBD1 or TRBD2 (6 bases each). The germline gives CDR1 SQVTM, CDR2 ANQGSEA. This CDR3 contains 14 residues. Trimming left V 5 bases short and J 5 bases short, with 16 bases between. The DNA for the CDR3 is TGCAGCGTTACAATAGGGGGACTTCACAATGAGCAGTTCTTC. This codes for CSVTIGGLHNEQFF.

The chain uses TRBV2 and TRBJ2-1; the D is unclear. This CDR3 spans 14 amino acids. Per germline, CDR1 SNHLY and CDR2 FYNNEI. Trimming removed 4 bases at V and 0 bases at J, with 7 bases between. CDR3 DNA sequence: TGTGCCAGCAGTGGGGTCAGCTCCTACAATGAGCAGTTCTTC. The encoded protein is CASSGVSSYNEQFF.

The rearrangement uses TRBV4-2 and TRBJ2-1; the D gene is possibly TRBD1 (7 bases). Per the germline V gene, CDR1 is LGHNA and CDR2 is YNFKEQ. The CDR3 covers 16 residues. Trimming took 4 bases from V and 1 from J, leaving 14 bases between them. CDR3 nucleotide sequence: TGTGCCAGCAGCCCGCAGGGGGAGGCTTCCTACAATGAGCAGTTCTTC. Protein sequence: CASSPQGEASYNEQFF.

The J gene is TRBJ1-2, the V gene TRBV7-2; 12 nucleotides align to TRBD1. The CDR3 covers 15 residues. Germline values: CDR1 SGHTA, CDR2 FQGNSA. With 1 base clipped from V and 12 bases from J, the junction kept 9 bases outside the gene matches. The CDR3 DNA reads TGTGCCAGCAGCTTAGGGGACAGGGGGCTGGGCGGCCACACCTTC. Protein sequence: CASSLGDRGLGGHTF.

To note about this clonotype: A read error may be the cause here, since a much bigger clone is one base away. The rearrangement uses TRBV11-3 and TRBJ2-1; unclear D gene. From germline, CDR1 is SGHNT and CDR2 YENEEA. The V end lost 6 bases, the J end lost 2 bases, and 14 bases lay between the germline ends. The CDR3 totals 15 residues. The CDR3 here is CASSFGQTTYNEQFF. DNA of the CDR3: TGTGCCAGCAGTTTCGGGCAGACCACCTACAATGAGCAGTTCTTC.

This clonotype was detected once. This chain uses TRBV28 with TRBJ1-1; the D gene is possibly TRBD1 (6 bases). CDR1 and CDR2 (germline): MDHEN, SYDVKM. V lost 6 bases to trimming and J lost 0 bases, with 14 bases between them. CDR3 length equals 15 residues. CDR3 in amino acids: CASRVTGIMNTEAFF. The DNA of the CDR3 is TGTGCCAGCAGAGTAACAGGGATTATGAACACTGAAGCTTTCTTT.

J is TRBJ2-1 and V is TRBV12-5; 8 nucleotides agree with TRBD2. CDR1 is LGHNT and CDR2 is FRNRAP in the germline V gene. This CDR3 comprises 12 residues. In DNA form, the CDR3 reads TGTGCCTCAGGCGGGAGGAGCTATGAGCAGTTCTTC. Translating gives CASGGRSYEQFF.

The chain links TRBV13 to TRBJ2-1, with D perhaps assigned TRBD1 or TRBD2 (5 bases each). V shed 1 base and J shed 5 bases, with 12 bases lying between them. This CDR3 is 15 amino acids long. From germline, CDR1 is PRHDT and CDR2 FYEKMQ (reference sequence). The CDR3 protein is CASSLARSGHNEQFF. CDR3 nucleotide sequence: TGTGCCAGCAGCTTAGCCCGTTCGGGGCACAATGAGCAGTTCTTC.

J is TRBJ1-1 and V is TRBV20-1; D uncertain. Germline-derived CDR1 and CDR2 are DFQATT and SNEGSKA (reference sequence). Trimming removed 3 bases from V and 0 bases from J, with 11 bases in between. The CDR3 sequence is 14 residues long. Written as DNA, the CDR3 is TGCAGTGCTAGTAGGGCGGAAATGAACACTGAAGCTTTCTTT. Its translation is CSASRAEMNTEAFF.

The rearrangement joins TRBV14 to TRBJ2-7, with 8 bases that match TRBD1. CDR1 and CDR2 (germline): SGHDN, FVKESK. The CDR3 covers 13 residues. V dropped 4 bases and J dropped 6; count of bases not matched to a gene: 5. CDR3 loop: CASSPGQGREQYF. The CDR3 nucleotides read TGTGCCAGCAGCCCCGGACAGGGCCGCGAGCAGTACTTC.

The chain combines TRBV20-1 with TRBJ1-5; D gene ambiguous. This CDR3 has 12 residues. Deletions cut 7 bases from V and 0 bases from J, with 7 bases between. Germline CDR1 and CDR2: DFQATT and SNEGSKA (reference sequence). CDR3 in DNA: TGCAGTGACCATCATAGCAATCAGCCCCAGCATTTT. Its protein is CSDHHSNQPQHF.

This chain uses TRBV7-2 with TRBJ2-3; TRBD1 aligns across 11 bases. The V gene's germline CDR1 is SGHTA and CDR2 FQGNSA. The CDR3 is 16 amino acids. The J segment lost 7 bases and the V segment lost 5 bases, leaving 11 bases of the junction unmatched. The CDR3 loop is CASSPLPGQGGNTQYF. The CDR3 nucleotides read TGTGCCAGCAGCCCCCTCCCGGGACAGGGGGGAAATACGCAGTATTTT. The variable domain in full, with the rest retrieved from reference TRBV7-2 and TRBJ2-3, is GAGVSQSPSNKVTEKGKDVELRCDPISGHTALYWYRQSLGQGLEFLIYFQGNSAPDKSGLPSDRFSAERTGGSVSTLTIQRTQQEDSAVYLCASSPLPGQGGNTQYFGPGTRLTVL.